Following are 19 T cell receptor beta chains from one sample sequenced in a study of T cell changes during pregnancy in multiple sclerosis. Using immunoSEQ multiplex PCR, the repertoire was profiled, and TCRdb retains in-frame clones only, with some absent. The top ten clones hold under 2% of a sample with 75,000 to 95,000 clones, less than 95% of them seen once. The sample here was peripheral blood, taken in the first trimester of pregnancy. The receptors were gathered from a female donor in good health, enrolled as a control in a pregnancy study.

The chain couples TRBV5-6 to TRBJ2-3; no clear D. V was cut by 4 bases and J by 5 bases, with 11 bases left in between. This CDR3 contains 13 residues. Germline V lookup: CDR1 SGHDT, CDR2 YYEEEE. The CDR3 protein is CASSPSSVDTQYF. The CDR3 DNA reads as TGTGCCAGCAGCCCCAGTTCTGTAGATACGCAGTATTTT.

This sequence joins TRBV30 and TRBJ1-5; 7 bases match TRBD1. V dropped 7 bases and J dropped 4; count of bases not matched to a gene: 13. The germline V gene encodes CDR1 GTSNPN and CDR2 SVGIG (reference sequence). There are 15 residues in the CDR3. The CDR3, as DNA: TGTGCCTCGAGGGAGAGGGGACAGCCAAATCAGCCCCAGCATTTT. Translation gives CASRERGQPNQPQHF.

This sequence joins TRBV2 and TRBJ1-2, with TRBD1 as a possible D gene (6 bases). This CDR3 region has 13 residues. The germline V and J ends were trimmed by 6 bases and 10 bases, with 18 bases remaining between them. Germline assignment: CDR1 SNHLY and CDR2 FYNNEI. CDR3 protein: CASRKTGLDAYTF. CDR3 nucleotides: TGTGCCAGCAGGAAAACAGGGCTCGACGCCTACACCTTC.

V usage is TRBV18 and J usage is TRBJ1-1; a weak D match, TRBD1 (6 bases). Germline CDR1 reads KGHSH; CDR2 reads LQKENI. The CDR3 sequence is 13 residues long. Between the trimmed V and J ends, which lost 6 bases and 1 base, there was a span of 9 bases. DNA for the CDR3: TGTGCCAGCTCGTCGGACAGGAACACTGAAGCTTTCTTT. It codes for CASSSDRNTEAFF. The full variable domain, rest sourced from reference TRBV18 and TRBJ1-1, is NAGVMQNPRHLVRRRGQEARLRCSPMKGHSHVYWYRQLPEEGLKFMVYLQKENIIDESGMPKERFSAEFPKEGPSILRIQQVVRGDSAAYFCASSSDRNTEAFFGQGTRLTVV.

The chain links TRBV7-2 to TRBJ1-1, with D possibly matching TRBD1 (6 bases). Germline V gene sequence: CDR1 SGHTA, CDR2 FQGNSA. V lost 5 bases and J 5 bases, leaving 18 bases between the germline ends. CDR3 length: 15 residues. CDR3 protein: CASSRAGGRGTEAFF. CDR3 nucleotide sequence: TGTGCCAGCAGCCGTGCGGGGGGGCGAGGTACTGAAGCTTTCTTT.

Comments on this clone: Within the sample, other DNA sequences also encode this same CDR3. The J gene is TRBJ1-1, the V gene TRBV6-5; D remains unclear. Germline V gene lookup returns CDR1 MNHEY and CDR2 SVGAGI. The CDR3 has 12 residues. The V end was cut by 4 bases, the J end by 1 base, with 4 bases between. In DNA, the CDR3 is TGTGCCAGCAGTTTCAGGAACACTGAAGCTTTCTTT. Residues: CASSFRNTEAFF.

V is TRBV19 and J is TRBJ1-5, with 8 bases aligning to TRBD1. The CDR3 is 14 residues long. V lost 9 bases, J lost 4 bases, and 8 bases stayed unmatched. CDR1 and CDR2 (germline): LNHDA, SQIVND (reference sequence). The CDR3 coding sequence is TGTGCCAGCGGACAGGGAAGAGGGAATCAGCCCCAGCATTTT. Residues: CASGQGRGNQPQHF.

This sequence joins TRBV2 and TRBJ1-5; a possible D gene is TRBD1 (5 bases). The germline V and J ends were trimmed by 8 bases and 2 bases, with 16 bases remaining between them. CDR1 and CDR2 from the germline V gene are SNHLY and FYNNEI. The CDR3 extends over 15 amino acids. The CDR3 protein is CASLLTGGGNQPQHF. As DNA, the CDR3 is TGTGCCAGCTTATTAACAGGAGGGGGCAATCAGCCCCAGCATTTT.

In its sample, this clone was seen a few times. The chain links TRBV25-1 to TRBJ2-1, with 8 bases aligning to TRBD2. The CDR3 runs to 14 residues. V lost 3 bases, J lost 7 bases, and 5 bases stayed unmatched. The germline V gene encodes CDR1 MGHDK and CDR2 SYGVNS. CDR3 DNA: TGTGCCAGCAGTGAGAGCGGGGGTATGAATGAGCAGTTCTTC. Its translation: CASSESGGMNEQFF. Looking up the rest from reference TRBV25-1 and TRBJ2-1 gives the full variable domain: EADIYQTPRYLVIGTGKKITLECSQTMGHDKMYWYQQDPGMELHLIHYSYGVNSTEKGDLSSESTVSRIRTEHFPLTLESARPSHTSQYLCASSESGGMNEQFFGPGTRLTVL.

DNA of the CDR3: TGTGCCCACGGACAGACAGGCCAAGAGACCCAGTACTTC. Translated: CAHGQTGQETQYF. The V gene is TRBV28, the J gene TRBJ2-5, with a tentative D call TRBD1 (6 bases). Germline V gene lookup returns CDR1 MDHEN and CDR2 SYDVKM. This CDR3 region has 13 residues. The V and J ends lost 11 bases and 1 base respectively, with 14 bases between them.

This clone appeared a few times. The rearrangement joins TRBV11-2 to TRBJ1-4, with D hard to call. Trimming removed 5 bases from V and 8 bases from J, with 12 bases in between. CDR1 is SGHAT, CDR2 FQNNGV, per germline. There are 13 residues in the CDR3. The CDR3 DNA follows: TGTGCCAGCAGCCCCCAAATGGAGGAAAAACTGTTTTTT. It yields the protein CASSPQMEEKLFF.

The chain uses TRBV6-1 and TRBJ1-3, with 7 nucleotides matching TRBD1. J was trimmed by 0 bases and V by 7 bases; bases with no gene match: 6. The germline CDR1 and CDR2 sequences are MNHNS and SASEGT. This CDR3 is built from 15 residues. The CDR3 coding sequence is TGTGCCAGCAAGAAACAGGGGATCTCTGGAAACACCATATATTTT. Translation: CASKKQGISGNTIYF.

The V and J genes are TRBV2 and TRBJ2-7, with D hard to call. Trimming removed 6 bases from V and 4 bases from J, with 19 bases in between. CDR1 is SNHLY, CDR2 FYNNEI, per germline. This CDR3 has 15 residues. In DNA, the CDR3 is TGTGCCAGCAGGGCGCGGCCAGCCCGAGGTTACGAGCAGTACTTC. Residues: CASRARPARGYEQYF.

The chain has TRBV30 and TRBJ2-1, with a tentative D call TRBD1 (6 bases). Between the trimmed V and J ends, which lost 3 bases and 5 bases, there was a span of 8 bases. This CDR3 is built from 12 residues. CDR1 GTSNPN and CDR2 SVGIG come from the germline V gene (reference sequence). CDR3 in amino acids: CAWRGHHNEQFF. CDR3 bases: TGTGCCTGGAGGGGACACCACAATGAGCAGTTCTTC.

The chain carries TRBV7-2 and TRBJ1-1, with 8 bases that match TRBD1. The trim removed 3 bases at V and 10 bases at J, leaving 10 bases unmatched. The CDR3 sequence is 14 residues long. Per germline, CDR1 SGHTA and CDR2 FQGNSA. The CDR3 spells CASSFGQGPLGAFF. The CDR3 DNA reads TGTGCCAGCAGCTTTGGACAGGGCCCCCTTGGAGCTTTCTTT.

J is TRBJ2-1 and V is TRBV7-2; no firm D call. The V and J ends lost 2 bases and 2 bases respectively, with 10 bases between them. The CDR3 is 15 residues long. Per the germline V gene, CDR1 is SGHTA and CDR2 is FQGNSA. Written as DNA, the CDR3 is TGTGCCAGCAGCTTAAACCACTATCCCTACAATGAGCAGTTCTTC. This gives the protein CASSLNHYPYNEQFF.

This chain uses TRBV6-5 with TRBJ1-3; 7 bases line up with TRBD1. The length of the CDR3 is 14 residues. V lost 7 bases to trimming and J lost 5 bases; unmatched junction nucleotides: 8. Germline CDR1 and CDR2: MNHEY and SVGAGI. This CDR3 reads CASTTGAGRNTIYF. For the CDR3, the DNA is TGTGCCAGCACTACAGGGGCCGGGCGAAACACCATATATTTT.

CDR3 coding DNA: TGTGCCAGCAGCTTAGCGTTAGGGGAGGATGGTGAAAAACTGTTTTTT. Translated: CASSLALGEDGEKLFF. This rearrangement joins TRBV7-8 to TRBJ1-4; the D gene is possibly TRBD1 (5 bases). The CDR3 has 16 residues. The germline gives CDR1 SGHVS, CDR2 FQNEAQ. V gave up 0 bases and J gave up 7 bases, with 15 bases separating them.

The CDR3 protein is CASSSPSRQWAAYEQYF. The CDR3 nucleotides read TGTGCCAGCAGTTCCCCCAGCCGACAATGGGCCGCCTACGAGCAGTACTTC. This chain connects TRBV28 to TRBJ2-7, with D hard to call. Trimming shortened V by 4 bases and J by 2 bases, and 21 bases separated the two germline ends. Germline V gene data show CDR1 as MDHEN and CDR2 as SYDVKM. This CDR3 is built from 17 residues.